The 5 T cell receptor beta chains reported below all come from one sample, sequenced in a study of T cell repertoires in cytomegalovirus infection. TCRdb passed the reads through MiXCR, listing each CDR3 protein once. Of a few hundred thousand distinct CDR3 sequences in the sample, roughly 13% are singletons; the top ten hold 7.5% to 10%. Material for sequencing was PBMCs. These receptors were collected from a human donor in good health (CMV status not recorded). Some clones in this sample may be carry-over from other donors' samples.

This chain uses TRBV7-6 with TRBJ1-3; D gene uncertain. The CDR3 length is 13 residues. Germline values: CDR1 SGHVS, CDR2 FNYEAQ. V lost 1 base and J 6 bases, leaving 7 bases between the germline ends. The CDR3 DNA is TGTGCCAGCAGCTTAGAGACGGAAAACACCATATATTTT. This encodes CASSLETENTIYF.

The table lists this clonotype with many counts. V gene TRBV28 combines with J gene TRBJ1-1; a possible D gene is TRBD1 (5 bases). The CDR3 extends over 15 amino acids. Germline V gene data show CDR1 as MDHEN and CDR2 as SYDVKM. V shed 7 bases and J shed 2 bases, with 17 bases lying between them. The CDR3 DNA is TGTGCCAGCAATAGGGGCAGGGAGGGTAACACTGAAGCTTTCTTT. Translation gives CASNRGREGNTEAFF.

The chain has TRBV14 and TRBJ1-2; D ambiguous. CDR1 SGHDN and CDR2 FVKESK come from the germline V gene. Trimming shortened V by 8 bases and J by 3 bases, and 4 bases separated the two germline ends. The CDR3 extends over 10 amino acids. In nucleotides, the CDR3 is TGTGCCAGCGGAGACTATGGCTACACCTTC. It translates to CASGDYGYTF. Together with reference TRBV14 and TRBJ1-2, the CDR3 gives the full variable domain: EAGVTQFPSHSVIEKGQTVTLRCDPISGHDNLYWYRRVMGKEIKFLLHFVKESKQDESGMPNNRFLAERTGGTYSTLKVQPAELEDSGVYFCASGDYGYTFGSGTRLTVV.

This clonotype was observed many times. The chain couples TRBV7-9 to TRBJ2-1, with 12 bases that match TRBD2. After removal of 2 bases from V and 0 bases from J, the junction contained 11 bases not matched to a gene. The CDR3 runs to 20 residues. CDR1 SEHNR and CDR2 FQNEAQ come from the germline V gene (reference sequence). The CDR3 sequence: CASSLTTSGGRNPSYNEQFF. Written as DNA, the CDR3 is TGTGCCAGCAGCTTAACGACTAGCGGGGGCCGAAACCCCTCCTACAATGAGCAGTTCTTC.

Many counts were recorded for this clonotype. CDR3 amino acids: CASSLQPASYNEQFF. The CDR3, as DNA: TGTGCCAGCAGCTTACAACCGGCTTCCTACAATGAGCAGTTCTTC. V is TRBV7-3 and J is TRBJ2-1; D remains unclear. Germline-derived CDR1 and CDR2 are SGHTA and FQGTGA. Deletions cut 2 bases from V and 1 base from J, with 9 bases between. The CDR3 extends over 15 amino acids.